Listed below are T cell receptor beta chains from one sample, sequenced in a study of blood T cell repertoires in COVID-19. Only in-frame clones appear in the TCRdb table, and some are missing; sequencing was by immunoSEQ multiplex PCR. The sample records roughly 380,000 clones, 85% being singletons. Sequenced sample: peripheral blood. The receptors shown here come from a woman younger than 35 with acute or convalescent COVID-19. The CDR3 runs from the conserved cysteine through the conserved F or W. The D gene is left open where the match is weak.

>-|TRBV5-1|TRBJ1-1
CASSFTTGNTEAFF
TGCGCCAGCAGCTTCACAACAGGGAACACTGAAGCTTTCTTT
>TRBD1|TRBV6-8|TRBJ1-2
CASSYPWDSKGYGYTF
TGTGCCAGCAGTTACCCTTGGGACAGCAAAGGCTATGGCTACACCTTC
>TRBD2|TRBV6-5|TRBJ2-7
CASRTGLAERDEQYF
TGTGCCAGCAGGACGGGACTAGCGGAGAGGGACGAGCAGTACTTC
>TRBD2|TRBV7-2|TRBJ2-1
CASTWVWASGENEQFF
TGTGCCAGCACCTGGGTTTGGGCTAGCGGGGAGAATGAGCAGTTCTTC
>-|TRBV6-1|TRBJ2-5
CASSEPMGTQYF
TGTGCCAGCAGTGAACCCATGGGCACCCAGTACTTC
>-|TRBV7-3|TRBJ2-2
CASSLGRGDGGELFF
TGTGCCAGCAGCTTAGGCAGGGGAGATGGCGGGGAGCTGTTTTTT
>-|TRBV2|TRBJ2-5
CASSLDTAETQYF
TGTGCCAGCAGCCTCGACACGGCGGAGACCCAGTACTTC
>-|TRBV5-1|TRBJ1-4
CASSWGRQGGNEKLFF
TGCGCCAGCAGCTGGGGTAGGCAGGGAGGGAATGAAAAACTGTTTTTT
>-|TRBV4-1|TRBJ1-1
CASSQDQVGAHTEAFF
TGCGCCAGCAGCCAAGATCAGGTGGGGGCTCACACTGAAGCTTTCTTT
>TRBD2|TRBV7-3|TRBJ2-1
CASSPGGGLGEQFF
TGTGCCAGCAGCCCTGGGGGAGGGCTAGGTGAGCAGTTCTTC
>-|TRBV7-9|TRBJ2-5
CASSKGAGQETQYF
TGTGCCAGCAGTAAAGGGGCAGGCCAAGAGACCCAGTACTTC
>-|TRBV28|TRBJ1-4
CASSLSWGGIGKLFF
TGTGCCAGCAGTTTGAGTTGGGGGGGAATCGGAAAACTGTTTTTT
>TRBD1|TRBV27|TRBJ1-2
CASSADRARGYTF
TGTGCCAGCAGTGCAGACAGGGCTCGGGGCTACACCTTC